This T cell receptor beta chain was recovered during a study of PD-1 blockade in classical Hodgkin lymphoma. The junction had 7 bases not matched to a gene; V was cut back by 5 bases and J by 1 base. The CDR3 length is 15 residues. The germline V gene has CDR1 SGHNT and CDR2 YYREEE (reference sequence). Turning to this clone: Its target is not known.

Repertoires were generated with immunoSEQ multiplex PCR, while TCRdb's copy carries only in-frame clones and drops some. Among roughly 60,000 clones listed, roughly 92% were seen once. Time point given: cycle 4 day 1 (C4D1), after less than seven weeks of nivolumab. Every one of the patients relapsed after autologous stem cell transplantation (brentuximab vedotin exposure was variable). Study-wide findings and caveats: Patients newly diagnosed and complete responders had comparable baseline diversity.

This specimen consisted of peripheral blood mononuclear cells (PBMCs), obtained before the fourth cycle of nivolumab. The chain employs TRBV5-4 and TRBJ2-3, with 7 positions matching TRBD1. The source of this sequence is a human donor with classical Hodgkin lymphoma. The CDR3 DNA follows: TGTGCCAGCAGTCCACCGGGACAGCGCACAGATACGCAGTATTTT. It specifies CASSPPGQRTDTQYF. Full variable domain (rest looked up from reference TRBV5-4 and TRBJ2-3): ETGVTQSPTHLIKTRGQQVTLRCSSQSGHNTVSWYQQALGQGPQFIFQYYREEENGRGNFPPRFSGLQFPNYSSELNVNALELDDSALYLCASSPPGQRTDTQYFGPGTRLTVL.